This TCR beta chain was documented in a study of cytomegalovirus exposure and HLA in healthy donors. Whole-study findings and limits: Across HLA loci, a later analysis found differing TCR association rates, with DRB1 most and HLA-C fewest.

The study ran its PCR with 60 Vbeta and 13 Jbeta primers. Study processing details: About 10 million of 80 million or so unique TCR beta chains were shared, per a later count. Generated by immunoSEQ multiplex PCR, the TCRdb table keeps only in-frame clones and is missing some. The DNA gave D and trimming, while V, J and clone size come from that table. The data show 120,000 or so clones, 65% to 75% seen once. The donors, nominally healthy at sampling, likely had unrecorded immune exposures. Germline assignment: CDR1 SGHAT and CDR2 FQNNGV. The CDR3 consists of 15 residues. Trimming cost V 1 base and J 7 bases; bases outside gene matches: 9. Note on this clone: Its cognate antigen is unknown.

The V and J genes are TRBV11-2 and TRBJ1-1; 7 nucleotides match TRBD1. The sequence was collected from a woman in her fifties or sixties in good health and CMV-seropositive. Source material: PBMCs. The CDR3 nucleotides are TGTGCCAGCAGCTTAGCACCATCAGGGGGATATGAAGCTTTCTTT. It codes for CASSLAPSGGYEAFF.